The clone carrying this TCR beta chain came up a few times. The antigen remains undetermined. The record originates from a study of a mutant IDH1 vaccine in newly diagnosed glioma. Overall study context: Vaccination began 4-6 weeks post radiotherapy alone, or with temozolomide cycles.

Noted time point: week 5, during vaccination. What each vaccine dose contained was 300 ug of mutant IDH1 20-mer peptide, accompanied by topical imiquimod. This CDR3 region has 13 residues. Germline V gene sequence: CDR1 SGHRS, CDR2 YFSETQ. The germline V and J ends were trimmed by 3 bases and 3 bases, with 9 bases remaining between them. Sequencing used immunoSEQ multiplex PCR; TCRdb keeps in-frame clones, though not all of them. The profile shows under 45,000 clones, roughly 76% of them singletons. The chain is built from TRBV5-1 and TRBJ1-1; tentative D call: TRBD1 (5 bases). The sequencing here drew on PBMCs, taken from a glioma patient whose treatment included an IDH1 peptide vaccine. The TCR sequence derives from a man between 45 and 60 years old with glioma. The CDR3 region has the DNA TGCGCCAGCAGCTGGGCAGGGTACACTGAAGCTTTCTTT. This translates into CASSWAGYTEAFF. Together with reference TRBV5-1 and TRBJ1-1, the CDR3 gives the full variable domain: KAGVTQTPRYLIKTRGQQVTLSCSPISGHRSVSWYQQTPGQGLQFLFEYFSETQRNKGNFPGRFSGRQFSNSRSEMNVSTLELGDSALYLCASSWAGYTEAFFGQGTRLTVV.